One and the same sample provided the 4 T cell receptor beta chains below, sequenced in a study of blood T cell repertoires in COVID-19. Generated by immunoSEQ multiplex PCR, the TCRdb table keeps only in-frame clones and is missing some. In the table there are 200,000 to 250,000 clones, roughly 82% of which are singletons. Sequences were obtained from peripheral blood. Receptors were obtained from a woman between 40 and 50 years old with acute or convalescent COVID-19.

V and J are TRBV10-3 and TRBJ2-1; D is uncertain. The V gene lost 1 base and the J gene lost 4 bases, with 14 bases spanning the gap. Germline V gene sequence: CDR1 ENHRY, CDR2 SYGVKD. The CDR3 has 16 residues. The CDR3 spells CAISEWAATTYNEQFF. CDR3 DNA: TGTGCCATCAGTGAGTGGGCCGCTACCACTTACAATGAGCAGTTCTTC.

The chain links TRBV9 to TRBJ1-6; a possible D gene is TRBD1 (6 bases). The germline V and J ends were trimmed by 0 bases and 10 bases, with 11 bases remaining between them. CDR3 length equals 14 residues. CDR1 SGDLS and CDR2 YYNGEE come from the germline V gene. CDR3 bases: TGTGCCAGCAGCGTAGTAGGGGGTATCTCACCCCTCCACTTT. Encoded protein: CASSVVGGISPLHF.

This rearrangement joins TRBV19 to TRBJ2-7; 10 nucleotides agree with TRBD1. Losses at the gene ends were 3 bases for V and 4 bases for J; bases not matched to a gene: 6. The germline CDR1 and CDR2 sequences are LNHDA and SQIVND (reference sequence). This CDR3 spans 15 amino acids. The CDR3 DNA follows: TGTGCCAGTAGTATTTCGACAGGGGGCATGTACGAGCAGTACTTC. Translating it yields CASSISTGGMYEQYF.

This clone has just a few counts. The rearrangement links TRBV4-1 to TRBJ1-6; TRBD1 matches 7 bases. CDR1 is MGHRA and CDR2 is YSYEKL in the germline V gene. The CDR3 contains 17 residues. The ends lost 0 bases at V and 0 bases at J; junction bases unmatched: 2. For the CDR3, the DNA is TGCGCCAGCAGCCAAGAACGGGACAGCTCCTATAATTCACCCCTCCACTTT. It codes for CASSQERDSSYNSPLHF.